This TCR beta chain comes out of a study of cytotoxic CD8 clonotypes in ibrutinib-treated CLL. Study findings and constraints: Public clonotypes were rare and shrank or held steady on treatment. Investigators sampled sustained-remission and progressing patients at differing times.

The CDR3 is made up of 15 amino acids. Trimming removed 3 bases from V and 0 bases from J, with 13 bases in between. The germline CDR1 and CDR2 sequences are SQVTM and ANQGSEA. Notes on this clone: Its cognate antigen is unknown.

Assay used: immunoSEQ multiplex PCR; TCRdb lists only in-frame clones, some missing. The sample has 75,000 to 90,000 clones; approximately 82% are singletons. The origin of this receptor is a human donor with chronic lymphocytic leukemia. The genes are TRBV29-1 and TRBJ2-3, with D possibly TRBD2 on 6 matching bases. The material sequenced was PBMCs, taken after 24 months of ibrutinib treatment. CDR3 amino acids: CSVEGSGASTDTQYF. CDR3 coding DNA: TGCAGCGTTGAGGGTAGCGGCGCTAGCACAGATACGCAGTATTTT.